This T cell receptor (beta chain) stems from a study of blood T cells in healthy people across ages. The second PCR ran roughly 7 to 12 cycles with a sample-barcoded 5' primer and J-beta primers. A template-switch adaptor with 12 random nucleotides tagged each cDNA molecule. Every individual sample yielded 2.5 million or more paired-end reads (each containing CDR3). TCRdb recomputed calls from the 5' RACE reads with MiXCR, one row per CDR3 protein. Here the sample spans approximately 730,000 distinct CDR3 sequences, roughly two fifths being singletons. Study outcomes and limitations: More naive CD4+ cells and higher diversity marked long-lived donors relative to aged donors. Significant beta diversity loss was already apparent by age approximately 42, declining roughly linearly.

There are a few counts of this clonotype. The antigen remains unidentified. The germline V gene encodes CDR1 MGHRA and CDR2 YSYEKL. The CDR3 covers 13 residues. Trimming pared 1 base from V and 8 bases from J, leaving 9 bases between. This chain connects TRBV4-1 to TRBJ2-1, with D perhaps matching TRBD2 (6 bases). The TCR was taken from an older woman in good health. The material sequenced was blood. The CDR3 protein is CASSQGLDYEQFF. As DNA, the CDR3 is TGCGCCAGCAGCCAAGGACTAGACTATGAGCAGTTCTTC.